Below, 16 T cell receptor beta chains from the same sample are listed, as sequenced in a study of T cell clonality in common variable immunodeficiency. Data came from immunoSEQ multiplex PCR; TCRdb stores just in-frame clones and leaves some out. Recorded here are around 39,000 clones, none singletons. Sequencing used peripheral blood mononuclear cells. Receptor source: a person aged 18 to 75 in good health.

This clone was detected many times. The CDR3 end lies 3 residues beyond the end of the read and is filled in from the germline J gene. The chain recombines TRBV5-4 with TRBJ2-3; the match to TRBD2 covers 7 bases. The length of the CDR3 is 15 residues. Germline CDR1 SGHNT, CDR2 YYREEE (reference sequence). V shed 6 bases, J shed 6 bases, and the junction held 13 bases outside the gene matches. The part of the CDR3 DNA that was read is TGTGCCAGCATCTCCAGGTCTAGCGGACCCGATACG. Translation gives CASISRSSGPDT. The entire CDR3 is CASISRSSGPDTQYF. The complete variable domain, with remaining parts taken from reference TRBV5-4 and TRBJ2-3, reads ETGVTQSPTHLIKTRGQQVTLRCSSQSGHNTVSWYQQALGQGPQFIFQYYREEENGRGNFPPRFSGLQFPNYSSELNVNALELDDSALYLCASISRSSGPDTQYFGPGTRLTVL.

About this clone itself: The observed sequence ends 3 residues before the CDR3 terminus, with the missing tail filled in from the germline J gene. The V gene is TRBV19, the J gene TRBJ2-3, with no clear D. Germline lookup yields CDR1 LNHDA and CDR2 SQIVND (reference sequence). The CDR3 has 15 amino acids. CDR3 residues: CASSISRISNQPQYF. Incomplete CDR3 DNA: TGTGCCAGTAGTATATCTAGGATTAGCAATCAGCCG.

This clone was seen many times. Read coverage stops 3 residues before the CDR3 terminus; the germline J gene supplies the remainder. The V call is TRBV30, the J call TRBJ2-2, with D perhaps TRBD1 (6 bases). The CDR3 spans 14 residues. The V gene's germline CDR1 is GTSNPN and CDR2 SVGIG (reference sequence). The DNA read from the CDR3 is TGTGCCTGGAGTGTAACAGGGAATAATTCACCG. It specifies CAWSVTGNNSP. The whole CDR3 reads CAWSVTGNNSPLFF.

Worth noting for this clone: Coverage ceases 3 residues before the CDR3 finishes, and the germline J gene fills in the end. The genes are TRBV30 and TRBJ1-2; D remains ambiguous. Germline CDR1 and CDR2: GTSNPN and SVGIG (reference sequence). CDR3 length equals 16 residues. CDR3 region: CAWSVRVSGSTDTYTF. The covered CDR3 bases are TGTGCCTGGAGTGTACGTGTTAGCGGTAGCACAGATACC.

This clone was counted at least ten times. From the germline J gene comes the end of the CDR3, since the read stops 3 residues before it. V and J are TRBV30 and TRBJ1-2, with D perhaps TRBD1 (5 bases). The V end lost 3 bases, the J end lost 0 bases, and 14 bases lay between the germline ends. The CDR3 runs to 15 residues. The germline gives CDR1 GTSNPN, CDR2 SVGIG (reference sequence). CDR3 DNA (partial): TGTGCCTGGAGAGAGGGCGGACACCCTAACTATGGC. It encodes CAWREGGHPNYG. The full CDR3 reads CAWREGGHPNYGYTF. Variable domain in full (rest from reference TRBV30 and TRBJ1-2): SQTIHQWPATLVQPVGSPLSLECTVEGTSNPNLYWYRQAAGRGLQLLFYSVGIGQISSEVPQNLSASRPQDRQFILSSKKLLLSDSGFYLCAWREGGHPNYGYTFGSGTRLTVV.

CDR3 sequence: CASSLSGGDGQYF. The DNA read from the CDR3 is TGTGCCAGCAGCTTATCCGGCGGCGATGGT. The rearrangement joins TRBV7-9 to TRBJ2-4; the D is unclear. The read ends 3 residues early relative to the CDR3; the germline J gene fills the gap. The CDR3 covers 13 residues. CDR1 SEHNR and CDR2 FQNEAQ come from the germline V gene (reference sequence).

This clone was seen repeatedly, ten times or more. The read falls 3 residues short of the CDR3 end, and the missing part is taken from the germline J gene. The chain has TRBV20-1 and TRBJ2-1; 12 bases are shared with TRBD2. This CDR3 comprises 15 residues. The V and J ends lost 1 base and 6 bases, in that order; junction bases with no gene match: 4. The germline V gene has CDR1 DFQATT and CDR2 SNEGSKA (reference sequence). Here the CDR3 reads CSARGLAGGGNEQFF. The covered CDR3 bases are TGCAGTGCTAGAGGGCTAGCGGGAGGGGGCAATGAG.

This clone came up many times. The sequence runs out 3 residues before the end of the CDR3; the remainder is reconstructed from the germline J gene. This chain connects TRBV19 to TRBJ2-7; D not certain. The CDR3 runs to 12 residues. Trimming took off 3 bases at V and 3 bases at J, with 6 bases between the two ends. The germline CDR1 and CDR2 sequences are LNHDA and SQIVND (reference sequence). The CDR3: CASSITDYEQYF. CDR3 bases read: TGTGCCAGTAGTATTACAGACTACGAG. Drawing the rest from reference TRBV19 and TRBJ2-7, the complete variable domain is DGGITQSPKYLFRKEGQNVTLSCEQNLNHDAMYWYRQDPGQGLRLIYYSQIVNDFQKGDIAEGYSVSREKKESFPLTVTSAQKNPTAFYLCASSITDYEQYFGPGTRLTVT.

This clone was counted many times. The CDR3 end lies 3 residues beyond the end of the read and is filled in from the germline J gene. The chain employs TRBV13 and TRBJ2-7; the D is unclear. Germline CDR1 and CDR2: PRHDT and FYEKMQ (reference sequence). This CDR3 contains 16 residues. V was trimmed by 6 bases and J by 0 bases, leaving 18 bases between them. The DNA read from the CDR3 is TGTGCCAGCAGTAACGAGGCTTTTAGGGCCTCCTACGAG. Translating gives CASSNEAFRASYE. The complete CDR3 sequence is CASSNEAFRASYEQYF.

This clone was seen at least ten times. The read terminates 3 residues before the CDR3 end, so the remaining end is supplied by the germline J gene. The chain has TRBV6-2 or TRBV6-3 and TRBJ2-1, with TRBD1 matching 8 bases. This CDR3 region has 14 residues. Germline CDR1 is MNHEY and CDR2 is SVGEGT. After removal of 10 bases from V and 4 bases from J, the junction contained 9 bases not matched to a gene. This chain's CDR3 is CAITRDRYYNEQFF. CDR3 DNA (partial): TGTGCCATAACTCGGGACAGGTATTACAATGAG.

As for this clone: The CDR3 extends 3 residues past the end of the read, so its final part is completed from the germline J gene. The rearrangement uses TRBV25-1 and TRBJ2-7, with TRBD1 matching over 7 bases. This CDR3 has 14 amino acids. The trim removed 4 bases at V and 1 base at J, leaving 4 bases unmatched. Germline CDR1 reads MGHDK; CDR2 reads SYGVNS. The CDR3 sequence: CASSGLGQSYEQYF. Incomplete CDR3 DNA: TGTGCCAGCAGTGGATTGGGACAGTCCTACGAG.

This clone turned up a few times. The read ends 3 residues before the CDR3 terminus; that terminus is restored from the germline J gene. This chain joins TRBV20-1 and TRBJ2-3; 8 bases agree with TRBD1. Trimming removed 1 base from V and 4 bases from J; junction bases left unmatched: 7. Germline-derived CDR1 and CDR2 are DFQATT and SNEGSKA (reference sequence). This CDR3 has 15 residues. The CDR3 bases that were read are TGCAGTGCTAGAGTACGGACAGGGTTGGCAGATACG. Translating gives CSARVRTGLADT. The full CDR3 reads CSARVRTGLADTQYF.

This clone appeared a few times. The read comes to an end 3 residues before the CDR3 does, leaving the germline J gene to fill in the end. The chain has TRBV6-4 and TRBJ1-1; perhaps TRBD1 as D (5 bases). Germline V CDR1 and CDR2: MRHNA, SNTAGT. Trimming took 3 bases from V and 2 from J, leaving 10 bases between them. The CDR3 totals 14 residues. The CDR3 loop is CASSDTDRNTEAFF. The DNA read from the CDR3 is TGTGCCAGCAGTGATACTGACAGAAACACTGAA.

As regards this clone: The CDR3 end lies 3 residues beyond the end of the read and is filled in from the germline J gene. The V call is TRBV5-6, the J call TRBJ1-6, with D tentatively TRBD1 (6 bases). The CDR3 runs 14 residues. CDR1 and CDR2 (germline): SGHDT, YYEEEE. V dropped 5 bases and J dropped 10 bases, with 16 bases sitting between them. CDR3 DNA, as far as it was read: TGTGCCAGCAGTTACAGGGAGATGAGCTCACCC. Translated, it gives CASSYREMSSP. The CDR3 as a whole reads CASSYREMSSPLHF.

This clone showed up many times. The CDR3 region is CASNHAAEWETQYF. The CDR3 DNA, read in part, is TGTGCCAGCAACCACGCCGCAGAGTGGGAGACC. The chain carries TRBV6-2 or TRBV6-3 and TRBJ2-5; unclear D gene. The sequence runs out 3 residues before the end of the CDR3; the remainder is reconstructed from the germline J gene. V dropped 7 bases and J dropped 5 bases, with 17 bases sitting between them. From germline, CDR1 is MNHEY and CDR2 SVGEGT. CDR3 size: 14 residues.

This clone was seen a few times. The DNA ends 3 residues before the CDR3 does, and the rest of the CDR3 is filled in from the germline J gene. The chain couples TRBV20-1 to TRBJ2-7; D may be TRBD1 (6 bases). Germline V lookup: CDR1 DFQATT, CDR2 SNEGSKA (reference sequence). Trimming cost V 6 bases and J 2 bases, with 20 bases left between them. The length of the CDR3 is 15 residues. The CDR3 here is CSATSQQGDAYEQYF. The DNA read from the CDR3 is TGCAGTGCCACCTCTCAACAGGGAGACGCCTACGAG.